This paragraph reports one T cell receptor (beta chain). The entry originates in a study of T cell responses to AZD1222 COVID-19 vaccine. Sequencing was performed with immunoSEQ multiplex PCR; in TCRdb, only in-frame clones are kept and a portion is missing. This sample has 75,000 to 95,000 clones, with about 90% found just once. Here the sequenced sample was peripheral blood, taken on day 0 of MenACWY control vaccination. The sequence came from an adult in good health.

CDR3 sequence reads: CATSDPRGLNSPLHF. The CDR3 coding sequence is TGTGCCACCAGTGACCCCCGTGGACTTAATTCACCCCTCCACTTT. The chain uses TRBV24-1 and TRBJ1-6, with D hard to call. V was clipped by 4 bases and J by 6 bases, with 12 bases between them. Germline V gives CDR1 KGHDR, CDR2 SFDVKD. The CDR3 length is 15 residues.